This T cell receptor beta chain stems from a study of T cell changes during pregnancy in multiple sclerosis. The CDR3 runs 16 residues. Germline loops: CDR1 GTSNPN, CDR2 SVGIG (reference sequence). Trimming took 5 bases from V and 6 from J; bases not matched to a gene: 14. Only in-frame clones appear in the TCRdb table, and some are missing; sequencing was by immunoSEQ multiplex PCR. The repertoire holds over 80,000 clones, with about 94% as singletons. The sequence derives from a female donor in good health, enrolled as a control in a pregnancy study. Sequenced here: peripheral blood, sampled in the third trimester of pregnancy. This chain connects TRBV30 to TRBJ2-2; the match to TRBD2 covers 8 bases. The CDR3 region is CAWGHPGLGNSGELFF. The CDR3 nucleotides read TGTGCCTGGGGCCACCCGGGACTAGGGAATTCCGGGGAGCTGTTTTTT.